A single sample gave rise to the 5 T cell receptor beta chains below, sequenced in a study of T cell responses to AZD1222 COVID-19 vaccine. Here immunoSEQ multiplex PCR was the method, and the copy in TCRdb shows in-frame clones only, minus some. In the table there are roughly 49,000 clones, 70% to 85% of which are singletons. The specimen was peripheral blood, collected on day 0 of MenACWY control vaccination. Receptors originate from an adult in good health.

The chain couples TRBV27 to TRBJ2-5, with 11 positions matching TRBD2. Losses at the gene ends were 5 bases for V and 4 bases for J; bases not matched to a gene: 12. Germline V gene data show CDR1 as MNHEY and CDR2 as SMNVEV (reference sequence). The CDR3 is 17 residues long. CDR3 bases: TGTGCCAGCAGTCCAATATTTAGCGGGGGGGCCGGAGAGACCCAGTACTTC. It translates to CASSPIFSGGAGETQYF.

V gene TRBV7-9 combines with J gene TRBJ1-4, with TRBD1 identical over 9 bases. Trimming took 5 bases from V and 6 from J; bases not matched to a gene: 7. The CDR3 is 15 amino acids. Germline lookup yields CDR1 SEHNR and CDR2 FQNEAQ (reference sequence). The chain's CDR3 is CASSVDRGSYEKLFF. The CDR3 DNA follows: TGTGCCAGCAGCGTCGACAGGGGGTCATATGAAAAACTGTTTTTT.

The chain recombines TRBV18 with TRBJ2-1; 11 bases align to TRBD2. The CDR3 runs 19 residues. Trimming at V came to 2 bases and at J to 0 bases, leaving 9 bases not matched to a gene. The V gene's germline CDR1 is KGHSH and CDR2 LQKENI. CDR3 nucleotides: TGTGCCAGCTCACCAAATAGCGGGAGGGCCCGAAGCTCCTACAATGAGCAGTTCTTC. The encoded protein is CASSPNSGRARSSYNEQFF.

The J gene is TRBJ1-5, the V gene TRBV6-5; D may be TRBD1 (5 bases). The CDR3 is made up of 15 amino acids. Germline V gives CDR1 MNHEY, CDR2 SVGAGI. The V end lost 7 bases, the J end lost 3 bases, and 16 bases lay between the germline ends. This CDR3 reads CASMLGPGDNQPQHF. In nucleotides, the CDR3 is TGTGCCAGCATGCTGGGGCCCGGTGACAATCAGCCCCAGCATTTT.

V usage is TRBV3-1 (or the pseudogene TRBV3-2) and J usage is TRBJ1-1; tentatively, D is TRBD1 (6 bases). The V gene's germline CDR1 is LGHDT and CDR2 YNNKEL (reference sequence). With 3 bases removed from V and 4 bases from J, the gap between germline ends came to 12 bases. The CDR3 totals 14 residues. CDR3 DNA sequence: TGTGCCAGCAGCCACCAAACAGGGATCACTGAAGCTTTCTTT. Translating gives CASSHQTGITEAFF.